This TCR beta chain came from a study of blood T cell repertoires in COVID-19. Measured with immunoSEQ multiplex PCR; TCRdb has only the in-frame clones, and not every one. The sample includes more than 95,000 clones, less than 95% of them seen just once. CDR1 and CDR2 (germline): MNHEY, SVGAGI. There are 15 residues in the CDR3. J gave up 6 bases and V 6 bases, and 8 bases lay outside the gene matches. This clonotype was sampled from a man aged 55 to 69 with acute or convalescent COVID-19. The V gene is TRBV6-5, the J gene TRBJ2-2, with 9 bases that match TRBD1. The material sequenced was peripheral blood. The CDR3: CASSYRDRVPGELFF. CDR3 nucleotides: TGTGCCAGCAGCTACCGGGACAGGGTCCCCGGGGAGCTGTTTTTT.